Sequencing of this T cell receptor beta chain was carried out in a study of T cells in Graves' hyperthyroidism and ophthalmopathy (dated by TCRdb to the late 2010s). In terms of the full investigation: Peripheral blood samples were taken at initial diagnosis, before any treatment was given. A discovery cohort of about a hundred patients, 43 with Graves' ophthalmopathy and 55 to 65 with stable Graves' hyperthyroidism, was used to find distinguishing TCR V-J signatures. Whether ophthalmopathy could be predicted prospectively was tested in an independent validation cohort made up of under 20 hyperthyroidism patients plus 17 patients who later progressed to ophthalmopathy. The roughly 99 discovery patients were divided at random into training and test sets in a 7:3 ratio. Thyroid tissue and blood T-cell repertoires from roughly 6 Graves' hyperthyroidism patients were also compared in the study. After sampling, hyperthyroidism patients received methimazole starting at 30 mg daily, and ophthalmopathy patients received high-dose intravenous methylprednisolone. The paper describes TCR Vbeta CDR3 sequencing of about 140 peripheral blood samples, made up of 43 ophthalmopathy patients, roughly 80 hyperthyroidism patients and about 17 progressor patients.

General findings and caveats noted by the study authors: In validation, the model predicted progression to ophthalmopathy a median of 6.5 months before onset, with approximately 71% sensitivity and around 76% specificity. Most expanded thyroid clonotypes (frequency above 0.001) were also detected in blood, suggesting blood repertoires may reflect thyroid immune responses. Sample size was not statistically predetermined, and blinding of investigators to group allocation was not performed. A model built on a 13 V-J signature distinguished ophthalmopathy from stable hyperthyroidism, reaching approximately 89% sensitivity and around 82% specificity in cross-validation and 80%/75% in testing.

V is reduced by 1 base and J by 4 bases, leaving a spacing of 16 bases between them. The CDR3 numbers 16 residues from cysteine through phenylalanine. Only CDR3 DNA is held: 48 bases, read in frame from base 1. CDR1 and CDR2, looked up from the germline V gene, are SGHDN and FVKESK. The sample holds a few counts of this clonotype. The antigen it recognizes is unknown. No clone much larger than this one lies a single base away; base qualities are absent. The TCR beta CDR3 regions were amplified from the RNA transcripts. A first-round RT-PCR of the TCR CDR3 used the HTBI primer set with the Qiagen OneStep RT-PCR kit. The libraries were constructed in a second round of multiplex PCR and then size-selected and purified. Libraries were sequenced paired-end with 100 bp reads on an Illumina HiSeq2000. The authors processed their data as follows. Raw data were processed with SOAPnuke, discarding reads with adapters, uncalled bases, mean Phred below 15, or no exact constant-primer or identifier match. COPE v1.2.5 was used to merge high-quality paired reads, and clonotypes were defined as unique nucleotide sequences. MiTCR v1.1 was used to align the clonotypes against IMGT TRBV, TRBD and TRBJ reference segments. Analysis was restricted to V-J combinations with a frequency above 0.0001, which covered just over 98% of repertoires. The TCS score was defined as F50 (clonal expansion) divided by E x V (chaos), with BLOSUM62-based TCRdist calculated between CDR3 peptides within each V-J. Welch's t-statistics and random forest reduced several hundred V-J features to roughly 13, which were used in a naive Bayes classifier (R e1071). TCRdb passed the public sequencing reads through fastp at Q25 and MiXCR, retaining productive beta sequences. All rows with the same CDR3 protein become a single entry with the most common DNA and genes. These V and J calls are TCRdb output, not the study's own analysis. The sample table holds around 340,000 distinct CDR3 sequences, of which about 20% were seen once. The ten largest clones represent less than 65% of the sample.

Stable Graves' hyperthyroidism was defined as no progression to ophthalmopathy during 18 months of follow-up. Hyperthyroidism patients were newly diagnosed, had a disease duration of under 2 months, and were aged 18 to 65 years. Any patient with an uncontrolled infection, another autoimmune disease, pregnancy or lactation was excluded. Clinical symptoms, serum thyroxine and TRAb, thyroid ultrasound, and orbital computed tomography formed the basis for the diagnoses. PBMCs were isolated from more than 9 ml of fresh peripheral blood by Ficoll-Paque density gradient centrifugation. Total RNA was extracted using Trizol reagent, and RNA quality was assessed on an Agilent 2100 Bioanalyzer.

Source material: blood. This TCR derives from a woman aged 50 to 60 with Graves' hyperthyroidism. The sequence joins TRBV14 to TRBJ1-1; a confident D gene designation cannot be given. The bases read TGTGCCAGCAGCCAAGTGATGGCAGATCCGATCACTGAAGCTTTCTTT. The translation is CASSQVMADPITEAFF.